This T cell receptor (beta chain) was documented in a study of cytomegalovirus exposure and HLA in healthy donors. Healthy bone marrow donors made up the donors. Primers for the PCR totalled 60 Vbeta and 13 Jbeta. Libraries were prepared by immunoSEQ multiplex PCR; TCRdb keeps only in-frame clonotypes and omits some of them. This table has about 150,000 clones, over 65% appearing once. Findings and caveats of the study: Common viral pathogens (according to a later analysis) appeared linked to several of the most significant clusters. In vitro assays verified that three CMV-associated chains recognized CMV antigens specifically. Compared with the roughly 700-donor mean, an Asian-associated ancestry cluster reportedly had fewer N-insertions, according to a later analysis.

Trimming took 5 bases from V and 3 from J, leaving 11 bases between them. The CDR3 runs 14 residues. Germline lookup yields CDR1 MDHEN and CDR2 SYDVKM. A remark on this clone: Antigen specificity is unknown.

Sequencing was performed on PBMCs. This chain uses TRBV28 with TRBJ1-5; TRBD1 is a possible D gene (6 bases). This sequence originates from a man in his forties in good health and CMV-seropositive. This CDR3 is CASSATGYNQPQHF. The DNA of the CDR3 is TGTGCCAGCAGTGCCACAGGGTACAATCAGCCCCAGCATTTT. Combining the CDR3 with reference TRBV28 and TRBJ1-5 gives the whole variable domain DVKVTQSSRYLVKRTGEKVFLECVQDMDHENMFWYRQDPGLGLRLIYFSYDVKMKEKGDIPEGYSVSREKKERFSLILESASTNQTSMYLCASSATGYNQPQHFGDGTRLSIL.